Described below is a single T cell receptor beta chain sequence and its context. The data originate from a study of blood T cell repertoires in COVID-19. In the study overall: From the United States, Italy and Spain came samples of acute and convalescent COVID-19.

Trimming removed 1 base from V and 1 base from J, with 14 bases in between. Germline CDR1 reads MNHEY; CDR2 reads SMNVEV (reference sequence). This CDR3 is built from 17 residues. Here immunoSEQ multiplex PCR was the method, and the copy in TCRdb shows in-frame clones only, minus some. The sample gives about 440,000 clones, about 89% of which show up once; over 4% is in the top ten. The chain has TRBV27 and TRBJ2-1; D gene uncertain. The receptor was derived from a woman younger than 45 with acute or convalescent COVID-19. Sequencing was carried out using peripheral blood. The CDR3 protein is CASSLFPGVGSYNEQFF. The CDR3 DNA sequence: TGTGCCAGCAGTTTATTCCCGGGTGTTGGGTCCTACAATGAGCAGTTCTTC.